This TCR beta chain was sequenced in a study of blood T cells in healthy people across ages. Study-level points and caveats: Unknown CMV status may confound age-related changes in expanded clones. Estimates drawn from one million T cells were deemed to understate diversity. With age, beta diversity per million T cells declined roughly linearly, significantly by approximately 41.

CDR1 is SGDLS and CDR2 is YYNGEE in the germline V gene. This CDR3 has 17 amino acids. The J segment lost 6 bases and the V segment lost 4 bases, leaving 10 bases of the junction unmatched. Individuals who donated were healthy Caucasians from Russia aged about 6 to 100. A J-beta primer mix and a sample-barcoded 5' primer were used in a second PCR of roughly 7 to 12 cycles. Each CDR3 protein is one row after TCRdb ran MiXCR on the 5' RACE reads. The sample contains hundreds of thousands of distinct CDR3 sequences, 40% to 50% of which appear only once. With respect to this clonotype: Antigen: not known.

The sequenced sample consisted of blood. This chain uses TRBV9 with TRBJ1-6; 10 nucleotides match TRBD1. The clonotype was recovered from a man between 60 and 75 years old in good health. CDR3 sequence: CASSPSGTGVFNSPLHF. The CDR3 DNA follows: TGTGCCAGCAGCCCAAGCGGGACAGGGGTTTTTAATTCACCCCTCCACTTT. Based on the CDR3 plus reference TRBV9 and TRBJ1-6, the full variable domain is DSGVTQTPKHLITATGQRVTLRCSPRSGDLSVYWYQQSLDQGLQFLIQYYNGEERAKGNILERFSAQQFPDLHSELNLSSLELGDSALYFCASSPSGTGVFNSPLHFGNGTRLTVT.